The 25 T cell receptor beta chains reported below all come from one sample, sequenced in a study of breast tumors, draining lymph nodes, adjacent tissues. A single record per CDR3 protein comes from TCRdb applying MiXCR to the multiplex PCR reads. The data contain roughly 220,000 distinct CDR3 sequences, less than 45% of them seen just once; the ten biggest clones take up 3% to 4%. Axillary draining lymph nodes of breast cancer patients supplied the node samples. Sequencing was done on a sample of axillary lymph node tissue. These receptors were taken from a female donor with breast cancer. Some clones in this sample may be carry-over from other donors' samples.

This clonotype showed up many times. At one end, the junction sequence differs from germline, possibly due to a read error. V usage is TRBV20-1 and J usage is TRBJ2-5, with D perhaps TRBD1 (6 bases). Germline CDR1 and CDR2: DFQATT and SNEGSKA (reference sequence). The CDR3 totals 11 residues. The CDR3 region has the DNA TGCAGTGCTCACAGGGTTGAGACCCAGTCCTTC. Translated: CSAHRVETQSF.

This clonotype occurred many times. The chain couples TRBV5-1 to TRBJ1-2, with D possibly matching TRBD1 (5 bases). This CDR3 comprises 14 residues. Looked up from germline, CDR1 is SGHRS and CDR2 is YFSETQ. V gave up 0 bases and J gave up 0 bases, with 6 bases separating them. Written as DNA, the CDR3 is TGCGCCAGCAGCTTGGGACAGTCTAACTATGGCTACACCTTC. It encodes CASSLGQSNYGYTF.

This clonotype was found many times. The V call is TRBV19, the J call TRBJ2-2; 11 bases align to TRBD2. The V gene end was trimmed by 3 bases and the J gene end by 6 bases; junction bases not matched to a gene: 6. Germline V lookup: CDR1 LNHDA, CDR2 SQIVND (reference sequence). The CDR3 runs to 16 residues. Written as DNA, the CDR3 is TGTGCCAGTAGTATCTTACTAGCGGGAGCCTCCGGGGAGCTGTTTTTT. Translation gives CASSILLAGASGELFF.

The chain combines TRBV13 with TRBJ2-7; TRBD2 agrees at 9 bases. After removal of 5 bases from V and 5 bases from J, the junction contained 13 bases not matched to a gene. The CDR3 is made up of 16 amino acids. Germline values: CDR1 PRHDT, CDR2 FYEKMQ (reference sequence). CDR3 loop: CASSLRPGLAPHEQYV. DNA of the CDR3: TGTGCCAGCAGCCTCCGCCCGGGACTAGCACCCCACGAGCAGTACGTC.

The chain uses TRBV5-1 and TRBJ2-4; TRBD2 might be the D (5 bases). With 0 bases removed from V and 5 bases from J, the gap between germline ends came to 6 bases. CDR1 SGHRS and CDR2 YFSETQ come from the germline V gene. The CDR3 is made up of 13 amino acids. CDR3 in amino acids: CASSLDGENIQYF. The CDR3 DNA sequence: TGCGCCAGCAGCTTGGACGGGGAAAACATTCAGTACTTC.

As for this clonotype: This may be a read error, as it is one base from a much larger clone. The chain recombines TRBV5-1 with TRBJ2-3; D not resolved. The CDR3 spans 13 residues. Germline lookup yields CDR1 SGHRS and CDR2 YFSETQ. Trimming removed 6 bases from V and 1 base from J, with 9 bases in between. CDR3 sequence (DNA): TGCGCCAGCAAAAGTCCTTGCACAGATACGCAGTATTTT. Translation: CASKSPCTDTQYF.

Notes on this clonotype: Sequence at one end of the junction differs from germline and may be a read error. The chain joins TRBV6-6 to TRBJ2-3; 10 bases agree with TRBD2. Germline CDR1 MNHNY, CDR2 SVGAGI (reference sequence). There are 16 residues in the CDR3. CDR3 region: CASSHSSGRGPDTQYF. CDR3 sequence (DNA): TGTGCCAGCAGTCACTCCAGCGGGAGGGGGCCAGATACGCAGTATTTT.

A remark on this clonotype: A much larger clone lies a single base off, so this may be a read error. The rearrangement links TRBV9 to TRBJ2-2, with a possible D match to TRBD2 (6 bases). The CDR3 has 14 amino acids. CDR1 SGDLS and CDR2 YYNGEE come from the germline V gene. As DNA, the CDR3 is TGTGCCAGCAGCCTAGCGCTGGCGGACGGGGGGCTGTTTTTT. The encoded protein is CASSLALADGGLFF. The entire variable domain, with the rest obtained from reference TRBV9 and TRBJ2-2, is as follows: DSGVTQTPKHLITATGQRVTLRCSPRSGDLSVYWYQQSLDQGLQFLIQYYNGEERAKGNILERFSAQQFPDLHSELNLSSLELGDSALYFCASSLALADGGLFFGEGSRLTVL.

About this clonotype itself: The CDR3 carries no conserved terminal phenylalanine or tryptophan, so it likely arises from a read error. The DNA is omitted, as the CDR3 cannot be located on it reliably, and the CDR3 follows TCRdb's listing. The chain combines TRBV30 with TRBJ1-2. The CDR3 has 11 residues if both end residues are counted. The germline V gene has CDR1 GTSNPN and CDR2 SVGIG (reference sequence). The CDR3 loop reads CAWSVMRRQFL.

This clonotype was recorded many times. The V and J genes are TRBV7-2 and TRBJ2-7; the D is unclear. V lost 5 bases and J lost 7, with 9 bases in between. The germline CDR1 and CDR2 sequences are SGHTA and FQGNSA. CDR3 length: 11 residues. CDR3 bases: TGTGCCAGCAGCCCGAAGGTGGAGCAGTACTTC. Translation: CASSPKVEQYF.

V usage is TRBV7-9 and J usage is TRBJ2-3; the match to TRBD2 covers 11 bases. Trimming removed 3 bases from V and 1 base from J; junction bases left unmatched: 6. CDR3 length equals 17 residues. The germline CDR1 and CDR2 sequences are SEHNR and FQNEAQ (reference sequence). The chain's CDR3 is CASSFPGLAARTDTQYF. CDR3 nucleotide sequence: TGTGCCAGCAGCTTCCCGGGACTAGCGGCCCGCACAGATACGCAGTATTTT.

V gene TRBV7-9 combines with J gene TRBJ2-1, with 9 bases fitting TRBD2. With V trimmed by 6 bases and J by 0 bases, 12 bases remained unmatched. This CDR3 has 18 amino acids. Germline CDR1 is SEHNR and CDR2 is FQNEAQ (reference sequence). CDR3 protein: CASRIVNSGSASYNEQFF. In DNA form, the CDR3 reads TGTGCCAGCAGAATAGTCAATAGCGGGAGTGCCTCCTACAATGAGCAGTTCTTC.

This clonotype was seen at least ten times. The junction departs from the called germline gene at one end, perhaps through a read error. This chain links TRBV24-1 with TRBJ2-5; D gene unclear. Germline V gives CDR1 KGHDR, CDR2 SFDVKD. The CDR3 loop spans 14 amino acids. The DNA for the CDR3 is TGTGCCACCAGTGCCTCTGTAGGGTCGGAGATCCAGTACTTC. The encoded protein is CATSASVGSEIQYF.

Ten or more counts support this clonotype. This rearrangement joins TRBV6-5 to TRBJ2-5; 8 bases are shared with TRBD1. V trimming: 8 bases; J trimming: 4 bases; junction bases outside the gene matches: 9. Germline V gene data show CDR1 as MNHEY and CDR2 as SVGAGI. This CDR3 is 14 amino acids long. This chain's CDR3 is CASWARGLGETQYF. As DNA, the CDR3 is TGTGCCAGCTGGGCCAGGGGGCTTGGAGAGACCCAGTACTTC.

This clonotype was seen only once. The CDR3 is CATRGSGMTGETQYF. As DNA, the CDR3 is TGTGCCACCAGAGGTAGCGGGATGACGGGCGAGACCCAGTACTTC. The chain employs TRBV15 and TRBJ2-5; TRBD2 agrees at 8 bases. There are 15 residues in the CDR3. In germline, CDR1 is LNHNV, CDR2 YYDKDF (reference sequence). V dropped 6 bases and J dropped 5; count of bases not matched to a gene: 11.

This chain connects TRBV11-3 to TRBJ2-7, with 7 bases lining up with TRBD2. The CDR3 length is 15 residues. J was trimmed by 3 bases and V by 5 bases; bases with no gene match: 10. Germline CDR1 and CDR2: SGHNT and YENEEA. CDR3 sequence reads: CASSAGPGRRYEQYF. Written as DNA, the CDR3 is TGTGCCAGCAGCGCCGGACCCGGGAGGCGCTACGAGCAGTACTTC.

This sequence joins TRBV7-2 and TRBJ1-1, with D possibly matching TRBD1 (5 bases). Trimming left V 0 bases short and J 5 bases short, with 10 bases between. Per the germline V gene, CDR1 is SGHTA and CDR2 is FQGNSA. This CDR3 has 14 amino acids. The chain's CDR3 is CASSLAGPGTEAFF. The CDR3 DNA is TGTGCCAGCAGCTTAGCGGGACCTGGGACTGAAGCTTTCTTT. The variable domain in full, with the rest retrieved from reference TRBV7-2 and TRBJ1-1, is GAGVSQSPSNKVTEKGKDVELRCDPISGHTALYWYRQSLGQGLEFLIYFQGNSAPDKSGLPSDRFSAERTGGSVSTLTIQRTQQEDSAVYLCASSLAGPGTEAFFGQGTRLTVV.

The CDR3 region is CASSRLAGGVYEQYF. CDR3 nucleotides: TGTGCCAGCAGCCGACTAGCGGGAGGGGTTTACGAGCAGTACTTC. The chain carries TRBV7-6 and TRBJ2-7; TRBD2 matches 14 bases. Trimming took 5 bases from V and 4 from J; bases not matched to a gene: 4. Germline assignment: CDR1 SGHVS and CDR2 FNYEAQ. The CDR3 contains 15 residues.

This clonotype was recorded at least ten times. The chain couples TRBV3-1 to TRBJ1-2, with D unresolved. The CDR3 contains 13 residues. Germline V gene lookup returns CDR1 LGHDT and CDR2 YNNKEL (reference sequence). V dropped 0 bases and J dropped 4 bases, with 6 bases sitting between them. CDR3 amino acids: CASSQDSFYGYTF. The CDR3 nucleotides read TGTGCCAGCAGCCAAGATTCCTTCTATGGCTACACCTTC.

This clonotype was found many times. The rearrangement uses TRBV20-1 and TRBJ2-7; tentatively, D is TRBD1 or TRBD2 (5 bases each). The germline V and J ends were trimmed by 0 bases and 5 bases, with 14 bases remaining between them. The CDR3 loop spans 14 amino acids. CDR1 DFQATT and CDR2 SNEGSKA come from the germline V gene (reference sequence). The CDR3 DNA sequence: TGCAGTGCTAGAGATCTGGGTCGGGGCGACGAGCAGTACTTC. This encodes CSARDLGRGDEQYF.

This clonotype showed up many times. The chain combines TRBV4-1 with TRBJ1-2; no reliable D call. Germline assignment: CDR1 MGHRA and CDR2 YSYEKL. The CDR3 is 13 residues long. Trimming left V 0 bases short and J 5 bases short, with 7 bases between. CDR3 nucleotide sequence: TGCGCCAGCAGCCAAGAATTGGGGTATGGCTACACCTTC. Amino acids: CASSQELGYGYTF.

This clonotype was counted at least ten times. The J gene is TRBJ1-2, the V gene TRBV11-3; D is perhaps TRBD1 (5 bases). Trimming took 0 bases from V and 0 from J, leaving 8 bases between them. The CDR3 consists of 15 residues. CDR1 and CDR2 from the germline V gene are SGHNT and YENEEA. CDR3 loop: CASSLDDSSNYGYTF. The CDR3 DNA is TGTGCCAGCAGCTTAGATGACAGTTCTAACTATGGCTACACCTTC.

At least ten counts were recorded for this clonotype. The V call is TRBV7-2, the J call TRBJ2-1; TRBD2 agrees at 11 bases. CDR3 size: 14 residues. Germline V gives CDR1 SGHTA, CDR2 FQGNSA. Losses at the gene ends were 2 bases for V and 10 bases for J; bases not matched to a gene: 4. The CDR3: CASSLLAGGGEQFF. CDR3 DNA sequence: TGTGCCAGCAGCTTACTAGCGGGGGGTGGGGAGCAGTTCTTC.

Note on this clonotype: A clone one base away is much larger, so this may be a read error. This chain uses TRBV12-3 or TRBV12-4 with TRBJ2-1; D gene ambiguous. This CDR3 has 15 amino acids. The V end lost 6 bases, the J end lost 0 bases, and 12 bases lay between the germline ends. The CDR3 sequence: CASSHYWSSYNEQFF. In DNA, the CDR3 is TGTGCCAGCAGCCACTACTGGAGCTCCTACAATGAGCAGTTCTTC.

This clonotype showed up many times. The CDR3 protein is CSVEKPPQETQYF. The DNA for the CDR3 is TGCAGCGTTGAGAAGCCGCCACAAGAGACCCAGTACTTC. The chain employs TRBV29-1 and TRBJ2-5; D remains unclear. The CDR3 is 13 amino acids. CDR1 is SQVTM, CDR2 ANQGSEA, per germline. Trimming pared 3 bases from V and 2 bases from J, leaving 10 bases between.